The rows below give T cell receptor beta chains drawn from one sample of a study of a mutant IDH1 vaccine in newly diagnosed glioma. Their recognized antigens are unknown. This table comes from immunoSEQ multiplex PCR, and its TCRdb copy is limited to in-frame clones, with some not included. The sample consists of 60,000 to 100,000 clones, 75% to 90% of them appearing once. The material sequenced was PBMCs, taken from a glioma patient whose treatment included an IDH1 peptide vaccine. The receptors derive from a woman in her forties or fifties with glioma. The CDR3 runs from the conserved cysteine through the conserved F or W. Each record gives: D gene, V gene, clone size, J gene, CDR3 DNA, CDR3 protein. The D gene is left open where the match is weak. Expanded clones are given a class, and other clones once, few, many or no size at all.

D gene: .; V gene: TRBV11-3; clone size: .; J gene: TRBJ2-4; CDR3 DNA: TGTGCCAGCAGCTTAGTCCAAAACATTCAGTACTTC; CDR3 protein: CASSLVQNIQYF
D gene: TRBD2; V gene: TRBV10-3; clone size: .; J gene: TRBJ2-1; CDR3 DNA: TGTGCCATCACCCCCACGGGGGACTACTCCTACAATGAGCAGTTCTTC; CDR3 protein: CAITPTGDYSYNEQFF
D gene: TRBD1; V gene: TRBV10-3; clone size: .; J gene: TRBJ2-3; CDR3 DNA: TGTGCCATCAGTGGGACAGGCACCACAGATACGCAGTATTTT; CDR3 protein: CAISGTGTTDTQYF
D gene: .; V gene: TRBV9; clone size: .; J gene: TRBJ2-1; CDR3 DNA: TGTGCCAGCAGCGTAGTGGGGACTGGAGGTGAGCAGTTCTTC; CDR3 protein: CASSVVGTGGEQFF
D gene: .; V gene: TRBV11-2; clone size: .; J gene: TRBJ1-5; CDR3 DNA: TGTGCCAGCAGCTTAGCCGGGGCGGGAGCCCAGCATTTT; CDR3 protein: CASSLAGAGAQHF
D gene: .; V gene: TRBV6-1; clone size: .; J gene: TRBJ2-7; CDR3 DNA: TGTGCCGGGCGGGGTAGCCAGGAGCAGTACTTC; CDR3 protein: CAGRGSQEQYF
D gene: TRBD2; V gene: TRBV2; clone size: few; J gene: TRBJ2-7; CDR3 DNA: TGTGCCAGCAGCGACTCTAGCGGGAGTCTCGACGAGCAGTACTTC; CDR3 protein: CASSDSSGSLDEQYF
D gene: TRBD2; V gene: TRBV9; clone size: .; J gene: TRBJ2-5; CDR3 DNA: TGTGCCAGCAGCAACCTGGGACTAGCGGGGGGAGAGGAGACCCAGTACTTC; CDR3 protein: CASSNLGLAGGEETQYF
D gene: TRBD1; V gene: TRBV5-4; clone size: .; J gene: TRBJ1-2; CDR3 DNA: TGTGCCAGCAGCTTTCGACAGGGCCCCTATGGCTACACCTTC; CDR3 protein: CASSFRQGPYGYTF
D gene: .; V gene: TRBV7-9; clone size: .; J gene: TRBJ1-1; CDR3 DNA: TGTGCCAGCAGCTTAAGGGGGGACACTGAAGCTTTCTTT; CDR3 protein: CASSLRGDTEAFF
D gene: .; V gene: TRBV27; clone size: .; J gene: TRBJ1-1; CDR3 DNA: TGTGCCAGCAGCCCCGGCGGGGATGAAGCTTTCTTT; CDR3 protein: CASSPGGDEAFF
D gene: TRBD1; V gene: TRBV5-6; clone size: few; J gene: TRBJ1-5; CDR3 DNA: TGTGCCAGCAGCAAAGGACAGGGGGAGCCCCAGCATTTT; CDR3 protein: CASSKGQGEPQHF
D gene: TRBD2; V gene: TRBV4-1; clone size: .; J gene: TRBJ2-5; CDR3 DNA: TGCGCCAGCAGCCAGAGGACTAGTGGCCAAGAGACCCAGTACTTC; CDR3 protein: CASSQRTSGQETQYF
D gene: .; V gene: TRBV28; clone size: .; J gene: TRBJ2-7; CDR3 DNA: TGTGCCAGCAAACGGGCGGGCGAAACCTACGAGCAGTACTTC; CDR3 protein: CASKRAGETYEQYF
D gene: .; V gene: TRBV7-9; clone size: few; J gene: TRBJ1-1; CDR3 DNA: TGTGCCAGCAGCTTCGGCATGAACACTGAAGCTTTCTTT; CDR3 protein: CASSFGMNTEAFF
D gene: TRBD1; V gene: TRBV5-8; clone size: .; J gene: TRBJ2-7; CDR3 DNA: TGTGCCAGCAGTCTAGGGACAGGGGGTGGCTACGAGCAGTACTTC; CDR3 protein: CASSLGTGGGYEQYF
D gene: TRBD2; V gene: TRBV5-1; clone size: .; J gene: TRBJ2-1; CDR3 DNA: TGCGCCAGCATGCGGACTAGCGGGAACTCGGGCAATGAGCAGTTCTTC; CDR3 protein: CASMRTSGNSGNEQFF
D gene: .; V gene: TRBV19; clone size: .; J gene: TRBJ1-5; CDR3 DNA: TGTGCCAGTAGTAGTGTTGGAGGGAGGAATCAGCCCCAGCATTTT; CDR3 protein: CASSSVGGRNQPQHF
D gene: .; V gene: TRBV2; clone size: few; J gene: TRBJ1-5; CDR3 DNA: TGTGCCAGCAGTTCAGTTTCCAGCGGACAGCCCCAGCATTTT; CDR3 protein: CASSSVSSGQPQHF
D gene: TRBD1; V gene: TRBV19; clone size: .; J gene: TRBJ1-1; CDR3 DNA: TGTGCCAGTAGTATTCCCCGGACAGGGAACACTGAAGCTTTCTTT; CDR3 protein: CASSIPRTGNTEAFF
D gene: .; V gene: TRBV4-1; clone size: .; J gene: TRBJ1-5; CDR3 DNA: TGCGCCAGCAGCCAAACGGGGGGGCCACAACAGCCCCAGCATTTT; CDR3 protein: CASSQTGGPQQPQHF
D gene: .; V gene: TRBV28; clone size: .; J gene: TRBJ1-5; CDR3 DNA: TGTGCCAGCAGTCGACCGGACGGACACAATCAGCCCCAGCATTTT; CDR3 protein: CASSRPDGHNQPQHF
D gene: .; V gene: TRBV18; clone size: .; J gene: TRBJ2-6; CDR3 DNA: TGTGCCAGCTCACCAGACAGGTCTGGGGCCAACGTCCTGACTTTC; CDR3 protein: CASSPDRSGANVLTF
D gene: .; V gene: TRBV27; clone size: .; J gene: TRBJ1-2; CDR3 DNA: TGTGCCAGCAGTTTATCGGGACGGATCTATGGCTACACCTTC; CDR3 protein: CASSLSGRIYGYTF
D gene: .; V gene: TRBV9; clone size: .; J gene: TRBJ2-7; CDR3 DNA: TGTGCCAGCAGCCCAAGGACTGGCAATATCTACGAGCAGTACTTC; CDR3 protein: CASSPRTGNIYEQYF
D gene: .; V gene: TRBV18; clone size: .; J gene: TRBJ2-1; CDR3 DNA: TGTGCCAGCTCACCAGCGCCTAGCGAGGGTGAGCAGTTCTTC; CDR3 protein: CASSPAPSEGEQFF
D gene: .; V gene: TRBV11-2; clone size: .; J gene: TRBJ1-1; CDR3 DNA: TGTGCCAGCAGCTCCGGGACAAAGGCTTTCTTT; CDR3 protein: CASSSGTKAFF
D gene: .; V gene: TRBV6-1; clone size: .; J gene: TRBJ1-6; CDR3 DNA: TGTGCCAGCATCCTGGACAGACGAGGGGATTCACCCCTCCACTTT; CDR3 protein: CASILDRRGDSPLHF
D gene: .; V gene: TRBV11-3; clone size: .; J gene: TRBJ2-3; CDR3 DNA: TGTGCCAGCAGCCCTACAGGTCGTGCAGATACGCAGTATTTT; CDR3 protein: CASSPTGRADTQYF
D gene: TRBD2; V gene: TRBV28; clone size: .; J gene: TRBJ2-1; CDR3 DNA: TGTGCCAGCAGCCCGCCGGGACTAGCGGGAGTGGATGAGCAGTTCTTC; CDR3 protein: CASSPPGLAGVDEQFF
D gene: .; V gene: TRBV19; clone size: .; J gene: TRBJ2-5; CDR3 DNA: TGTGCCAGTAGTATTGGGGAGCAAGAGACCCAGTACTTC; CDR3 protein: CASSIGEQETQYF
D gene: .; V gene: TRBV9; clone size: once; J gene: TRBJ2-7; CDR3 DNA: TGTGCCAGCAGCCCCGCCGTGATTGGGGTTGGTGAGCAGTACTTC; CDR3 protein: CASSPAVIGVGEQYF
D gene: .; V gene: TRBV28; clone size: .; J gene: TRBJ2-3; CDR3 DNA: TGTGCCAGCAGTTGGGGGCTAGGTACAGATACGCAGTATTTT; CDR3 protein: CASSWGLGTDTQYF
D gene: .; V gene: TRBV2; clone size: .; J gene: TRBJ2-1; CDR3 DNA: TGTGCCAGCACCGCTCCAGGGTACGAGCAGTTCTTC; CDR3 protein: CASTAPGYEQFF
D gene: TRBD2; V gene: TRBV7-9; clone size: few; J gene: TRBJ2-1; CDR3 DNA: TGTGCCAGCAGCCGGACTAGTCGCAGCTCCTACAATGAGCAGTTCTTC; CDR3 protein: CASSRTSRSSYNEQFF
D gene: .; V gene: TRBV5-1; clone size: .; J gene: TRBJ2-7; CDR3 DNA: TGCGCCAGCAGCTTGAGCCTACACGAGCAGTACTTC; CDR3 protein: CASSLSLHEQYF
D gene: TRBD2; V gene: TRBV18; clone size: .; J gene: TRBJ2-3; CDR3 DNA: TGTGCCAGCTCACCACCCGGGAGGGCCGTCCTTCCAGATACGCAGTATTTT; CDR3 protein: CASSPPGRAVLPDTQYF
D gene: .; V gene: TRBV5-1; clone size: .; J gene: TRBJ1-1; CDR3 DNA: TGCGCCAGCAGGGAGGTGAACACTGAAGCTTTCTTT; CDR3 protein: CASREVNTEAFF
D gene: .; V gene: TRBV14; clone size: .; J gene: TRBJ2-5; CDR3 DNA: TGTGCCAGCAGCCAAGCGGGTGTCGGGGAGCAGTACTTC; CDR3 protein: CASSQAGVGEQYF
D gene: TRBD1; V gene: TRBV5-1; clone size: .; J gene: TRBJ2-7; CDR3 DNA: TGCGCCAGCTCCCGGGACAGATCCCCTGATGAGCAGTACTTC; CDR3 protein: CASSRDRSPDEQYF
D gene: .; V gene: TRBV28; clone size: .; J gene: TRBJ1-2; CDR3 DNA: TGTGCCAGCATTTCCCCGGGGGGCAGGGGATACTATGGCTACACCTTC; CDR3 protein: CASISPGGRGYYGYTF
D gene: .; V gene: TRBV5-1; clone size: .; J gene: TRBJ2-1; CDR3 DNA: TGCGCCAGCAGTTTTACCGGGTACAACTCCTACAATGAGCAGTTCTTC; CDR3 protein: CASSFTGYNSYNEQFF
D gene: TRBD2; V gene: TRBV7-9; clone size: .; J gene: TRBJ2-7; CDR3 DNA: TGTGCCAGCAGCGACTCGGGAGCGGGAGGGCCCAAACACTTC; CDR3 protein: CASSDSGAGGPKHF
D gene: TRBD1; V gene: TRBV23-1; clone size: .; J gene: TRBJ1-3; CDR3 DNA: TGCGCCAGCAGTCAGCCGGGACAGCAAAGGGGCTCTGGAAACACCATATATTTT; CDR3 protein: CASSQPGQQRGSGNTIYF
D gene: .; V gene: TRBV19; clone size: once; J gene: TRBJ1-4; CDR3 DNA: TGTGCCAGTAGTATCTCCTCCTGGGGGGGAACTAATGAAAAACTGTTTTTT; CDR3 protein: CASSISSWGGTNEKLFF
D gene: .; V gene: TRBV11-2; clone size: .; J gene: TRBJ2-5; CDR3 DNA: TGTGCCAGCAGCTCCAGGGCCGGGGAGACCCAGTACTTC; CDR3 protein: CASSSRAGETQYF
D gene: .; V gene: TRBV27; clone size: .; J gene: TRBJ2-7; CDR3 DNA: TGTGCCAGCAGCTTGGGGTCGGGAGCGGACTACGAGCGGTACTTC; CDR3 protein: CASSLGSGADYERYF
D gene: .; V gene: TRBV11-2; clone size: .; J gene: TRBJ1-2; CDR3 DNA: TGTGCCAGCAGCTTTAGGAGCTATGGCTACACCTTC; CDR3 protein: CASSFRSYGYTF
D gene: TRBD2; V gene: TRBV2; clone size: .; J gene: TRBJ2-7; CDR3 DNA: TGTGCCAGCAATCCACTAGCGGGAGCTCTCGAGCAGTACTTC; CDR3 protein: CASNPLAGALEQYF
D gene: .; V gene: TRBV10-2; clone size: .; J gene: TRBJ1-4; CDR3 DNA: TGCGCCAGCAGTAGTCCGGACGGGGATGAAAAACTGTTTTTT; CDR3 protein: CASSSPDGDEKLFF